This T cell receptor (beta chain) was found in a study of CD8 T cells in cerebrospinal fluid in Alzheimer's disease. Study at large: CSF T cell clonal expansion was assessed by plate-based nested PCR and droplet-based sequencing. Study-wide results and limits: Healthy subjects less often had a clone of at least 3% than Alzheimer's patients. In mild cognitive impairment or Alzheimer's disease, the biggest CSF clone made up more TCRs than in controls.

TCRdb reprocessed the 10x single-cell sequencing reads and stores each CDR3 protein as one record, lacking DNA. This sample's table has 230 or so distinct CDR3 sequences. This CDR3 is 15 amino acids long. Germline V gene data show CDR1 as MNHEY and CDR2 as SVGEGT. Judged by frequency, this clonotype is large (0.1 to 1%). Its antigen remains unknown. This clonotype was obtained from a human donor in good health. The chain links TRBV6-2 or TRBV6-3 to TRBJ2-7. Sequencing was performed on cerebrospinal fluid. The CDR3: CASANQATERYEQYF.